This TCR beta chain was sequenced in a study of radiotherapy plus CTLA-4 blockade in lung cancer (dated 2018 in TCRdb). In the study overall: Objective responses were observed in roughly a sixth of enrolled patients, and disease control was achieved in roughly 30%. The paper's findings and limits, for the study overall: The strongest predictors of response, as reported, were early dynamic changes in blood T cell clones along with a rise in serum interferon-beta after radiation. TCR clones derived from tumors expanded in peripheral blood after treatment with radiotherapy and ipilimumab.

Libraries were prepared through the immunoSEQ multiplex PCR assay. The immuneACCESS repertoire file appears here via TCRdb, limited to in-frame rearrangements. These files lack a portion of the clones; in checked studies, under half of the deficit traces to unresolved V genes, and the cause of the others is not known. For this sample there are 40,000 to 50,000 clones; about 77% appear just once. Clones ranked in the top ten supply approximately 10% of the sample. Worth noting for this clone: The antigen it binds to is not known. No base quality information exists; no much larger clone differs at one position.

In this study, focal radiation therapy paired with CTLA-4 blockade (ipilimumab) was tested in patients who had chemo-refractory metastatic non-small-cell lung cancer. The germline V gene encodes CDR1 SNHLY and CDR2 FYNNEI. At the junction V is shortened by 3 bases and J by 4 bases, with 15 bases in between. The cysteine opens and the phenylalanine closes a CDR3 of 15 amino acids. Only CDR3 DNA remains: 45 bases, in frame from the first base. This clonotype was obtained from a human donor with non-small cell lung cancer who had stable disease on radiotherapy plus ipilimumab. The chain is encoded by TRBV2 joined to TRBJ1-2; a tentative D match to TRBD1 spans 5 bases. Source: peripheral blood, taken from a patient treated with radiotherapy plus ipilimumab. The CDR3 reads CASSEGGVGGYGYTF. The DNA sequence follows: TGTGCCAGCAGTGAGGGAGGGGTAGGTGGCTATGGCTACACCTTC.